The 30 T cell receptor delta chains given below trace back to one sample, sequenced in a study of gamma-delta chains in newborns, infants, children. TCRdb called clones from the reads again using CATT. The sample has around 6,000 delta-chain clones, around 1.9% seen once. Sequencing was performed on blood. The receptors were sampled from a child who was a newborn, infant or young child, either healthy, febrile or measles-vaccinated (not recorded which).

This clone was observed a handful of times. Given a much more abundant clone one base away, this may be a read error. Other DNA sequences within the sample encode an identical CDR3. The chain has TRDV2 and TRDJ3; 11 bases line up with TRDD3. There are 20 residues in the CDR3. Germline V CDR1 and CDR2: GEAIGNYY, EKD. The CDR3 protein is CACDTLLGDKSSWDTRQMFF. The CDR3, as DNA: TGTGCCTGTGACACCCTACTGGGGGATAAAAGCTCCTGGGACACCCGGCAGATGTTTTTC.

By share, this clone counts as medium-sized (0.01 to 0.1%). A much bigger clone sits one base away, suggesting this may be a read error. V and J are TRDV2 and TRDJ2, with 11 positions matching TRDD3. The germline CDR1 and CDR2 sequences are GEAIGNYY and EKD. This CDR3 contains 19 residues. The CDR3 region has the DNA TGTGCCTGTGACAGTCTACTGGGGGATAAGGAGGCTTTGACAGCACACCTCTTCTTT. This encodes CACDSLLGDKEALTAHLFF.

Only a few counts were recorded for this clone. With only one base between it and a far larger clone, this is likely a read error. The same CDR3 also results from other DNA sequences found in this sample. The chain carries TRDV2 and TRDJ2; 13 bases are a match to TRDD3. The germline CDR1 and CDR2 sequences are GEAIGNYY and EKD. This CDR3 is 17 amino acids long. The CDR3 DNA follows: TGTGCCTGTGACATACTGGGGGATACGGGTTTGACAGCGCAACTCTTCTTT. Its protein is CACDILGDTGLTAQLFF.

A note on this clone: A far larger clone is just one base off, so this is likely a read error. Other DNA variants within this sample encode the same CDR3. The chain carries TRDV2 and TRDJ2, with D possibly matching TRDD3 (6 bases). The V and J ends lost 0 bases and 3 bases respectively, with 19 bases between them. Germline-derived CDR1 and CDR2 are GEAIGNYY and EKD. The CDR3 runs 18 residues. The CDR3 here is CACDTVGGLVGVTAQLFF. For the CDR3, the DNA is TGTGCCTGTGACACCGTTGGGGGGCTGGTAGGGGTGACAGCACAACTCTTCTTT.

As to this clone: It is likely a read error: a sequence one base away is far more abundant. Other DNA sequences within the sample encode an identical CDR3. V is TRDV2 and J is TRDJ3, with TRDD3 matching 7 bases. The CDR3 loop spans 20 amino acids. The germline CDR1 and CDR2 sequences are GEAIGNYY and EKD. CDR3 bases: TGTGCCTGTGACGCAGCCTTTACTGGGGCCAGCTCCTGGGACACCCGGCAGATGTTTTTC. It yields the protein CACDAAFTGASSWDTRQMFF.

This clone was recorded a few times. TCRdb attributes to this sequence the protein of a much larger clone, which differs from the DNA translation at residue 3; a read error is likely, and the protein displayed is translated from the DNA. In DNA form, the CDR3 reads TGTGCCTGGGACACCGTACTGGGGGGCTCCTGGGACACCCGACAGATGTTTTTC. The encoded protein is CAWDTVLGGSWDTRQMFF. This sequence joins TRDV2 and TRDJ3, with 8 bases identical to TRDD3. The CDR3 extends over 18 amino acids. The germline V gene encodes CDR1 GEAIGNYY and CDR2 EKD.

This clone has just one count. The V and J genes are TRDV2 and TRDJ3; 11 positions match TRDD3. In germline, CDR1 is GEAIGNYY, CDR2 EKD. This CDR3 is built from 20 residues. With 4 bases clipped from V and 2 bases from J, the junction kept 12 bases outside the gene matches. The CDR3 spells CACEYHWGIEVAWDTRQMFF. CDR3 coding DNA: TGTGCCTGTGAATACCACTGGGGGATAGAGGTCGCCTGGGACACCCGACAGATGTTTTTC.

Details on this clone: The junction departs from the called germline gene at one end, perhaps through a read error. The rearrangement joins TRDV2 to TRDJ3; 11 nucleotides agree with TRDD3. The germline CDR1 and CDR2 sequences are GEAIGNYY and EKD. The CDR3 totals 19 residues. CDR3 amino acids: CACDTAGGYSSWGTRQTFF. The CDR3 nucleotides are TGTGCCTGTGACACCGCTGGGGGATACAGCTCCTGGGGCACCCGACAGACGTTTTTC.

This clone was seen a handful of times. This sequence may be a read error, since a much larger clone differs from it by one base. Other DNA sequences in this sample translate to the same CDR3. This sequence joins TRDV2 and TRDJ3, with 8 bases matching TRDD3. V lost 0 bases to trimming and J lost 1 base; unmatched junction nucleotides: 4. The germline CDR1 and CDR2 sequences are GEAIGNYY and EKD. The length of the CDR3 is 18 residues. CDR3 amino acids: CACDTGGYGSWDTRQMFF. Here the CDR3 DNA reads TGTGCCTGTGACACCGGGGGATATGGGTCCTGGGACACCCGACAGATGTTTTTC.

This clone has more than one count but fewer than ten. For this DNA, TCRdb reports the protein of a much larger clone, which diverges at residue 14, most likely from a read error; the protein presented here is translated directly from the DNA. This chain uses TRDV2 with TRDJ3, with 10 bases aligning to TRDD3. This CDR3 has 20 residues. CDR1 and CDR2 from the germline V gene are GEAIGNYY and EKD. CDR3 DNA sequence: TGTGCCTGTGACACCCTACTGGGGGATTCAAGCTCCTGGGGCACCCGACAGATGTTTTTC. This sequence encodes CACDTLLGDSSSWGTRQMFF.

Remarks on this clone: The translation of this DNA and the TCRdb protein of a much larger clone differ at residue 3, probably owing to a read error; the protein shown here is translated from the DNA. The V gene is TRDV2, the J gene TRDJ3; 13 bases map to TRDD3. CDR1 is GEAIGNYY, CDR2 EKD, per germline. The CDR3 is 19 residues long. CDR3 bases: TGTGCCCGTGACAAACTGGGGGATACGAGCTCCTGGGACACCCGACAGATGTTTTTC. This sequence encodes CARDKLGDTSSWDTRQMFF.

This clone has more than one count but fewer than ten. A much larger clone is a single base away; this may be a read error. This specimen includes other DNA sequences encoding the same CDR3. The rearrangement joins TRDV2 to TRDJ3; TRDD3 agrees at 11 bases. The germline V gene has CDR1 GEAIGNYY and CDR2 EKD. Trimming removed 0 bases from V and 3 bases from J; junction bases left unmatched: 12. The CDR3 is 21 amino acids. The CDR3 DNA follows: TGTGCCTGTGACACCTTCGAAGGTACTGGGGGATATGACTGGGACACCCGACAGATGTTTTTC. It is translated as CACDTFEGTGGYDWDTRQMFF.

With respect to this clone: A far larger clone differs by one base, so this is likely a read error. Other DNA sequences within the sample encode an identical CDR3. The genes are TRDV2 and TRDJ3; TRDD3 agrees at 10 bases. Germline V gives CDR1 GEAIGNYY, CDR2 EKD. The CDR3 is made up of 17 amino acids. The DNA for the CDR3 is TGTGCCTGTGACAGTACTGGGGGATCCTGGGACACCCGACAGATGTTCTTC. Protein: CACDSTGGSWDTRQMFF.

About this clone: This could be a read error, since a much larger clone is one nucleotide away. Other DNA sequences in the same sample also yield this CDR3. CDR3 sequence (DNA): TGTGCCTGTGACCGAGTACTGGGGGCCATGAGCTCCTGGGACACCCGTCAGATGTTTTTC. Its protein product is CACDRVLGAMSSWDTRQMFF. The V gene is TRDV2, the J gene TRDJ3, with 8 nucleotides matching TRDD3. The CDR3 has 20 amino acids. The germline V gene has CDR1 GEAIGNYY and CDR2 EKD.

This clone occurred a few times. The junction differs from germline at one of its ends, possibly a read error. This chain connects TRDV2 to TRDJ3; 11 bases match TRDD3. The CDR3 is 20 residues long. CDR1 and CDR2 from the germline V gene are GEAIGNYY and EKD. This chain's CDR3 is CACDTVLGDKSSRDTRLMFF. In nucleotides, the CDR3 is TGTGCCTGTGACACCGTACTGGGGGATAAGAGCTCCCGGGACACCCGACTGATGTTTTTC.

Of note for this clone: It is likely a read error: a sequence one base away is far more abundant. The CDR3 loop is CACDTVSRWGIRAGWDTGQMFF. CDR3 bases: TGTGCCTGTGACACCGTAAGTCGTTGGGGGATACGCGCAGGCTGGGACACCGGACAGATGTTTTTC. V and J are TRDV2 and TRDJ3; 11 nucleotides agree with TRDD3. The germline V gene encodes CDR1 GEAIGNYY and CDR2 EKD. The CDR3 is made up of 22 amino acids.

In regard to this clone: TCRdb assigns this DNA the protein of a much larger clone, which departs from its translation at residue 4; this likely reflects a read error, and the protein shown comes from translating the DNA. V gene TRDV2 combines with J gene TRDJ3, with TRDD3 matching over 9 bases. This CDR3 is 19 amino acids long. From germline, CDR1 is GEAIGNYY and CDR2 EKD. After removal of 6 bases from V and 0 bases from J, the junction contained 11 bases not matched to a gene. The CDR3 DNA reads TGTGCCTGTAACTTCGTACTGGGGGAAAGCTCCTGGGACACCCGACAGATGTTTTTC. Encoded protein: CACNFVLGESSWDTRQMFF.

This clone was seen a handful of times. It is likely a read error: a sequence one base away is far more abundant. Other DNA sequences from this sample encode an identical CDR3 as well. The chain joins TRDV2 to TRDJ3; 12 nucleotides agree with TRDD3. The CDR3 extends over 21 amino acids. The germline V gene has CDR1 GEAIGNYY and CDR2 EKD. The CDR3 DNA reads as TGTGCCTGCGACACGGCGCCTACTGGGGGATACACCACCTGGGACACCCGACAGATGTTTTTC. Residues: CACDTAPTGGYTTWDTRQMFF.

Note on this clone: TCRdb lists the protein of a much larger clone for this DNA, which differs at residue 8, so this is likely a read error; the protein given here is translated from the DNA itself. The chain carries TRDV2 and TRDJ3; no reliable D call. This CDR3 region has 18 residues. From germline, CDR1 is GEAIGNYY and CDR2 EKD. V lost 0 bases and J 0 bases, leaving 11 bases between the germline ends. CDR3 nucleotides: TGTGCCTGTGACACCGTGAGAACACACTCCTGGGACACCCGACAGATGTTTTTC. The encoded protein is CACDTVRTHSWDTRQMFF.

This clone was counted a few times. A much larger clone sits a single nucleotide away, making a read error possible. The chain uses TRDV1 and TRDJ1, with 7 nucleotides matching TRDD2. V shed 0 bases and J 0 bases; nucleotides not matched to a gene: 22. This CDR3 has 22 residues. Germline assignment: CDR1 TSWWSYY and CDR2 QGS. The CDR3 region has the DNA TGTGCTCTTGGGGAACTGGGTTCCTACGTAACTGTGAGTCACTCTTACACCGATAAACTCATCTTT. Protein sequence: CALGELGSYVTVSHSYTDKLIF.

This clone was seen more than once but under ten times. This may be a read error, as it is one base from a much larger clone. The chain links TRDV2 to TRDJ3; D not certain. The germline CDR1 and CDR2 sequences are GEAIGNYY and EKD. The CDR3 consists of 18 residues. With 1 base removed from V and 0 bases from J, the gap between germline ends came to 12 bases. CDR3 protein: CACDTEGPSSWDTRQMFF. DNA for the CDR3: TGTGCCTGTGACACTGAGGGCCCTAGCTCCTGGGACACCCGACAGATGTTTTTC.

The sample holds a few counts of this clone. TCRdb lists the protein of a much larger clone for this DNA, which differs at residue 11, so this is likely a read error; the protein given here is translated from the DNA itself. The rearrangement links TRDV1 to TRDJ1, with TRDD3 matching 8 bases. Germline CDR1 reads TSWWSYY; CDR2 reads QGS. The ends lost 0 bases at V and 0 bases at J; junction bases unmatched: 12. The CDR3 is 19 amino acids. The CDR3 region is CALGELPLGEGLYTDKLIF. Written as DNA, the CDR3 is TGTGCTCTTGGGGAACTACCGCTGGGGGAGGGATTGTACACCGATAAACTCATCTTT.

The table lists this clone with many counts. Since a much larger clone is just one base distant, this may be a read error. The CDR3 protein is CACDVLGESSWDTRQTFF. The DNA of the CDR3 is TGTGCCTGTGACGTACTGGGGGAAAGCTCCTGGGACACCCGACAGACGTTTTTC. V and J are TRDV2 and TRDJ3; 9 positions agree with TRDD3. This CDR3 has 18 amino acids. Germline values: CDR1 GEAIGNYY, CDR2 EKD.

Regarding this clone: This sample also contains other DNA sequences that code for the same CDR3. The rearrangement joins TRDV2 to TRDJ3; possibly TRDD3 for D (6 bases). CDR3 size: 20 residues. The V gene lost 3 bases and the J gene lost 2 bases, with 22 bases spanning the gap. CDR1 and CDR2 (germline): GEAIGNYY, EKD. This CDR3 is CACDSGTGGYIAWDTRQMFF. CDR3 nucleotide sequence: TGTGCCTGTGACTCGGGTACTGGTGGATACATCGCCTGGGACACCCGACAGATGTTTTTC.

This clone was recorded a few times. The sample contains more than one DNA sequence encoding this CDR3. The CDR3 is CALGEGYYGEGHYKLIF. Written as DNA, the CDR3 is TGTGCTCTTGGGGAAGGCTACTACGGGGAGGGCCACTATAAACTCATCTTT. The chain couples TRDV1 to TRDJ1; a weak D match, TRDD3 (5 bases). Trimming took off 2 bases at V and 6 bases at J, with 22 bases between the two ends. The CDR3 is 17 amino acids. Germline V gives CDR1 TSWWSYY, CDR2 QGS.

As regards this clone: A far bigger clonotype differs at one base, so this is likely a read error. CDR3 sequence reads: CACDVMGDTLTAQLFF. The CDR3 DNA follows: TGTGCCTGTGACGTAATGGGGGATACTTTGACAGCACAACTCTTCTTT. The rearrangement uses TRDV2 and TRDJ2; 9 bases map to TRDD3. The germline CDR1 and CDR2 sequences are GEAIGNYY and EKD. With V trimmed by 3 bases and J by 0 bases, 4 bases remained unmatched. The CDR3 length is 16 residues.

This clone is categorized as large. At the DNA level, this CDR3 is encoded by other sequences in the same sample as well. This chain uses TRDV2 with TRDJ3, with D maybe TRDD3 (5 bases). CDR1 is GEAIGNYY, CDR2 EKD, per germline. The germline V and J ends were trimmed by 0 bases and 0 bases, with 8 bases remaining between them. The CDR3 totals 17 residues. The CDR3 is CACDTAGSSWDTRQMFF. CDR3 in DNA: TGTGCCTGTGACACCGCTGGGAGCTCCTGGGACACCCGACAGATGTTTTTC.

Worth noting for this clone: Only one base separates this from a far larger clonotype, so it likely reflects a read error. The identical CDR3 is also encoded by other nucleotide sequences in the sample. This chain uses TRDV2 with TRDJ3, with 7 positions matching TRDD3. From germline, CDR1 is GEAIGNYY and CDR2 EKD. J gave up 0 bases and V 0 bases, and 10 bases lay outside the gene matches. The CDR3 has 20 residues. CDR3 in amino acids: CACDTLGTGVPSWDTRQMFF. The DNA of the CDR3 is TGTGCCTGTGACACCCTCGGGACTGGGGTACCCTCCTGGGACACCCGACAGATGTTTTTC.

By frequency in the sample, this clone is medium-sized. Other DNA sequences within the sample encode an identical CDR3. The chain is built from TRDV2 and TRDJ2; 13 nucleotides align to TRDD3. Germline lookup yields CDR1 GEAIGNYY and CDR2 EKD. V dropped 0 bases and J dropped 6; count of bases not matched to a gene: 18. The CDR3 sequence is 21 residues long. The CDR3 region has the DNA TGTGCCTGTGACACCGTCTCTCCCTTGCTACTGGGGGATACGGGGGCAGCACAACTCTTCTTT. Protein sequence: CACDTVSPLLLGDTGAAQLFF.

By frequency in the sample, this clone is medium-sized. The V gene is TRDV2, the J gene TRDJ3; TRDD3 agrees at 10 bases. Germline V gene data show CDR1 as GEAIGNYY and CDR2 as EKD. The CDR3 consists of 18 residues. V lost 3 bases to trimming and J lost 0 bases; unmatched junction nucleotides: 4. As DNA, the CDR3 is TGTGCCTGTGACGGAGCTGGGGGATACTCCTGGGACACCCGACAGATGTTTTTC. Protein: CACDGAGGYSWDTRQMFF.